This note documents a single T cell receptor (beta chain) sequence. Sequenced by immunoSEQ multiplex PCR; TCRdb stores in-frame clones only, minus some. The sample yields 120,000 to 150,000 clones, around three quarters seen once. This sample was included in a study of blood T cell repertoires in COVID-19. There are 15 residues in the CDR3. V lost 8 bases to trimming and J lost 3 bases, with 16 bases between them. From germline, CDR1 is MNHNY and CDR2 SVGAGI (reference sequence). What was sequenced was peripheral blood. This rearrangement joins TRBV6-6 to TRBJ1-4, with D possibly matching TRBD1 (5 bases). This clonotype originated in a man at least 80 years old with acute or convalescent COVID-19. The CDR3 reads CASHRPGSANEKLFF. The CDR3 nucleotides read TGTGCCAGCCACAGGCCAGGGTCGGCTAATGAAAAACTGTTTTTT.